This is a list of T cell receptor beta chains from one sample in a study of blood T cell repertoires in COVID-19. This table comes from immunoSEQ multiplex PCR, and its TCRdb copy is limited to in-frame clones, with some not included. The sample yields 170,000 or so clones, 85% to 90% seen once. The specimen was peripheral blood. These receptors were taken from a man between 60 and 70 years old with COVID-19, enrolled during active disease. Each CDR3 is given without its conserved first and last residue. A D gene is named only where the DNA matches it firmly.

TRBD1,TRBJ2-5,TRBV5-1,ASSHGLGQGRQETQY
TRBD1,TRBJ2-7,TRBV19,ASSIEGQGIYEQY
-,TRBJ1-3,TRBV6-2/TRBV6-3,ASSYADSSGNTIY
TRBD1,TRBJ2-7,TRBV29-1,SVDSGTGAYEQY
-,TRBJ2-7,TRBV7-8,ASSPVGGPYYYEQY
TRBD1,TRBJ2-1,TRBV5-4,ASSSRTGGNEQF
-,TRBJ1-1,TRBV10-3,AISGPGGASEAF
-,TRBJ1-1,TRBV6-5,ASITSWGVAF
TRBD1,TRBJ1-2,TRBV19,ASSSRDSIYGYT
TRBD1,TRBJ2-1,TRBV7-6,ASSFSGTGVGEQF
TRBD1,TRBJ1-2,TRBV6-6,ASSYNRGPVEGYT
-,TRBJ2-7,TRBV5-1,ASSSTTPGGIYEQY
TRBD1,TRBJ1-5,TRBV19,ASNPGTGGAANQPQH
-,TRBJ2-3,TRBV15,ATSARQASTDTQY
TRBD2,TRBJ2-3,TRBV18,ASSRQSGERTDTQY
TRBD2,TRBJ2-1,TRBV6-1,ASSDLAGGYNEQF
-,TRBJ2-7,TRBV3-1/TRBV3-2,ASSPRLSGFYEQY
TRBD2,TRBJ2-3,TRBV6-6,AISTSGGPSTDTQY